Detailed here is one T cell receptor beta chain. TCRdb called the RT-PCR reads again in MiXCR, with one record for every CDR3 protein. The sample includes about 680,000 distinct CDR3 sequences, approximately 14% of them seen just once. V was pared by 6 bases and J by 4 bases, with 16 bases between. Per germline, CDR1 DFQATT and CDR2 SNEGSKA (reference sequence). The CDR3 sequence is 13 residues long. Specimen: memory CD4+ T cells from blood. This TCR came from a female donor in good health, serving as a healthy control. The chain employs TRBV20-1 and TRBJ2-7; D is undetermined. The chain's CDR3 is CSARNVFVYEQYF. In nucleotides, the CDR3 is TGCAGTGCGAGGAACGTCTTCGTGTACGAGCAGTACTTC.